This T cell receptor beta chain was sequenced for a study of T cells after yellow fever vaccination. TCRdb reprocessed the 5' RACE reads via MiXCR and lists one record per CDR3 protein. The sample contains 350,000 to 450,000 distinct CDR3 sequences, around 20% of which appear only once. CDR3 size: 15 residues. Germline trimming cut 5 bases from V and 8 bases from J; bases unmatched to any gene: 12. The germline V gene encodes CDR1 DFQATT and CDR2 SNEGSKA (reference sequence). This sequence originates from a young man who received the YFV17D yellow fever vaccine. V usage is TRBV20-1 and J usage is TRBJ2-1, with 10 bases lining up with TRBD2. The sample here was PBMCs, taken before the yellow fever booster vaccination. The CDR3 DNA follows: TGCAGTGCTCGAAAAGCGGGGGGGCCGTGGGATGAGCAGTTCTTC. Amino acid sequence: CSARKAGGPWDEQFF.